This T cell receptor (beta chain) emerged from a study of T-cell reconstitution after alpha-beta-depleted transplantation in children. The TCRbeta library was prepared with unique molecular identifiers. One entry per CDR3 protein, called by TCRdb with MiXCR from the PCR reads. The table lists 600,000 to 700,000 distinct CDR3 sequences, around 16% of them singletons, with about 1.1% in the top ten. The CDR3 has 16 amino acids. CDR1 and CDR2 from the germline V gene are SGHTA and FQGTGA. V lost 6 bases and J lost 8, with 23 bases in between. Sequencing was performed on PBMCs from the stem cell graft donor, taken from the stem cell graft. This chain uses TRBV7-3 with TRBJ2-1; D may match TRBD1 or TRBD2 (5 bases each). This clonotype was obtained from a human donor who donated a stem cell graft to a child with acute myeloid leukemia. CDR3 protein: CASRATPTRLGDEQFF. Written as DNA, the CDR3 is TGTGCCAGCAGGGCTACCCCGACTCGGCTGGGGGATGAGCAGTTCTTC.